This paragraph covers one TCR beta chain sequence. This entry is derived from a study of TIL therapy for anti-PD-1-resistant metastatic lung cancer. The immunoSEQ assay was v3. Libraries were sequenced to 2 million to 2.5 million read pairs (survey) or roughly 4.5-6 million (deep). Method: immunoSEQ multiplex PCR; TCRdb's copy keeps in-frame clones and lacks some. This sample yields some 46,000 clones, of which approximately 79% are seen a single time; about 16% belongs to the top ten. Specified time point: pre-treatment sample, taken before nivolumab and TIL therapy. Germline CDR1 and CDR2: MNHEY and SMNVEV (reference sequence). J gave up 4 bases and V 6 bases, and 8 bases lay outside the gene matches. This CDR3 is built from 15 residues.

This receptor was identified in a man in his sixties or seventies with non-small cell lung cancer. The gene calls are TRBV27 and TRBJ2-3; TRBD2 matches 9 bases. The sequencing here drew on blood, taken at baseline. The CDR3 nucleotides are TGTGCCAGCAGGAAAGCGGGAGGTGCTTCAGATACGCAGTATTTT. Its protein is CASRKAGGASDTQYF.